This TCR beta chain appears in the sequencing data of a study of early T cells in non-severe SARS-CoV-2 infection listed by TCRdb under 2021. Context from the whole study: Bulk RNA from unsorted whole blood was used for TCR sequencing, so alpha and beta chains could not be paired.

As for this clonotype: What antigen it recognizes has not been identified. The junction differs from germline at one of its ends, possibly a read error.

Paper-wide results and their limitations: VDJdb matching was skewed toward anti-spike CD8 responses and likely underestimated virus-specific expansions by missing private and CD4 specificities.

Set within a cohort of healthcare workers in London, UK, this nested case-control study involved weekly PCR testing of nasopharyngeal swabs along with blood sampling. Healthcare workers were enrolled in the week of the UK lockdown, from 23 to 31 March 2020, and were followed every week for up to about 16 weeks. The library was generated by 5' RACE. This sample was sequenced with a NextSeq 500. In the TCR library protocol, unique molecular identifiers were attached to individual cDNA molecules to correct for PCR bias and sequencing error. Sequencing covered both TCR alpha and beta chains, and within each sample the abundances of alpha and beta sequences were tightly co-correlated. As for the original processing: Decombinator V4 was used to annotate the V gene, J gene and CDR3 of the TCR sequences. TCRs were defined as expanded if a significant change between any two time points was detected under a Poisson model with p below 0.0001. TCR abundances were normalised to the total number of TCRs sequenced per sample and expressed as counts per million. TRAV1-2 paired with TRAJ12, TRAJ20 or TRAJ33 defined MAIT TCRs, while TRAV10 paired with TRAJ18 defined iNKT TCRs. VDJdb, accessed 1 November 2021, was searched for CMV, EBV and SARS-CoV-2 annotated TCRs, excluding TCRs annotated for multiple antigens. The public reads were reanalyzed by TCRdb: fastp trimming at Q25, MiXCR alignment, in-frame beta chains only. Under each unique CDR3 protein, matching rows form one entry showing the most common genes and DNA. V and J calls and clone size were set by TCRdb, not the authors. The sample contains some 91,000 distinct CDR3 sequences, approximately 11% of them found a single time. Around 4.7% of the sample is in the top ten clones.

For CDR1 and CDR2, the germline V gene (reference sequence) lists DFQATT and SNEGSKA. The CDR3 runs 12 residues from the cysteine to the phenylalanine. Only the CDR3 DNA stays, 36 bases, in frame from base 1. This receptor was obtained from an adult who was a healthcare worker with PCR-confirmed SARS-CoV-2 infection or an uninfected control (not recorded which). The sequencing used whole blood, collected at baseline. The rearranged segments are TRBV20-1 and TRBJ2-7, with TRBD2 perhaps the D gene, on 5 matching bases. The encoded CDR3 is CSAREPGYELYF. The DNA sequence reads TGCAGTGCCCGGGAACCTGGCTACGAGCTGTACTTC.